The entry below describes one TCR beta chain. CDR3 size: 15 residues. Trimming cost V 5 bases and J 0 bases; bases outside gene matches: 4. CDR1 and CDR2 from the germline V gene are MNHNS and SASEGT. This record belongs to a study of stem cell transplantation in POMP-related autoinflammatory disease. The protocol was immunoSEQ multiplex PCR, while the TCRdb copy is restricted to in-frame clones and leaves out a portion. The sample contains over 30,000 clones, about 86% of which appear only once. The TCR was taken from a human donor with POMP-related autoinflammation and immune dysregulation (PRAID). This material consisted of CD4+ T cells from PBMCs, taken before stem cell transplantation. The chain has TRBV6-1 and TRBJ2-1; 7 positions agree with TRBD1. CDR3 sequence (DNA): TGTGCCAGCAGTAAGGGACAGTCCTCCTACAATGAGCAGTTCTTC. Its translation is CASSKGQSSYNEQFF.